The rows below give T cell receptor beta chains drawn from one sample of a study of cytomegalovirus exposure and HLA in healthy donors. Only in-frame clones appear in the TCRdb table, and some are missing; sequencing was by immunoSEQ multiplex PCR. The sample lists about 190,000 clones; approximately 77% were seen once. Sequences were obtained from PBMCs. These receptors were obtained from a man aged 35-49 years in good health and CMV-seropositive. Both conserved end residues are part of each CDR3. The D gene is left open where the match is weak. Not all rows give a size; the values are once, few, many and, for expanded clones, a class.

v_gene	d_gene	j_gene	abundance	CDR3aa	CDR3nt
TRBV11-2	TRBD2	TRBJ2-3	.	CASSFRPSGLAGADTQYF	TGTGCCAGCAGCTTTCGACCGAGTGGACTAGCGGGAGCAGATACGCAGTATTTT
TRBV28	TRBD1	TRBJ1-2	.	CASSLSGQGPQANYGYTF	TGTGCCAGCAGTTTAAGCGGACAGGGACCTCAGGCTAACTATGGCTACACCTTC
TRBV18	TRBD1	TRBJ1-2	.	CASSSTGDYGYTF	TGTGCCAGCTCATCGACAGGGGACTATGGCTACACCTTC
TRBV19	.	TRBJ2-2	.	CASSITGHTGELFF	TGTGCCAGTAGTATAACAGGGCACACCGGGGAGCTGTTTTTT
TRBV5-6	TRBD2	TRBJ2-3	.	CASSLVGLASDTQYF	TGTGCCAGCAGCTTGGTGGGACTAGCCTCAGATACGCAGTATTTT
TRBV6-5	TRBD1	TRBJ2-5	.	CASTEQGLGETQYF	TGTGCCAGCACCGAACAGGGGTTGGGGGAGACCCAGTACTTC
TRBV7-9	TRBD1	TRBJ2-7	.	CASSQGQGWYF	TGTGCCAGCAGCCAAGGACAGGGGTGGTACTTC
TRBV10-1	TRBD2	TRBJ2-3	few	CASSEGWEGTQYF	TGCGCCAGCAGTGAGGGGTGGGAGGGTACGCAGTATTTT
TRBV7-3	.	TRBJ1-2	.	CASSLGPGAYGYTF	TGTGCCAGCAGCTTAGGTCCAGGGGCTTATGGCTACACCTTC
TRBV28	TRBD1	TRBJ2-6	.	CASSSGQGAGANVLTF	TGTGCCAGCAGTTCAGGACAGGGGGCTGGGGCCAACGTCCTGACTTTC
TRBV19	TRBD1	TRBJ1-1	.	CASTPRDREAFF	TGTGCCAGTACCCCTCGGGACAGGGAAGCTTTCTTT
TRBV28	TRBD2	TRBJ2-1	.	CASRPGGGSSYNEQFF	TGTGCCAGCAGACCCGGCGGCGGGAGTTCCTACAATGAGCAGTTCTTC
TRBV10-3	TRBD1	TRBJ2-3	.	CAISEWDSSTDTQYF	TGTGCCATCAGTGAGTGGGACAGTAGCACAGATACGCAGTATTTT
TRBV28	.	TRBJ1-3	.	CASSSPVNTIYF	TGTGCCAGCAGTTCCCCCGTAAACACCATATATTTT
TRBV18	TRBD2	TRBJ2-1	.	CASSRRESGNEQFF	TGTGCCAGCTCAAGGCGGGAGTCGGGCAATGAGCAGTTCTTC
TRBV4-3	TRBD2	TRBJ2-5	.	CASSQDLLAGETQYF	TGCGCCAGCAGCCAAGATCTACTAGCGGGAGAGACCCAGTACTTC
TRBV5-1	TRBD1	TRBJ2-1	.	CASSPGGFNEQFF	TGCGCCAGCAGCCCAGGGGGTTTCAATGAGCAGTTCTTC
TRBV2	.	TRBJ1-6	.	CASGGFSYNSPLHF	TGTGCCAGCGGGGGGTTCTCCTATAATTCACCCCTCCACTTT
TRBV6-1	TRBD1	TRBJ2-1	.	CASTPGQAYNEQFF	TGTGCCAGCACCCCGGGACAGGCTTACAATGAGCAGTTCTTC
TRBV19	.	TRBJ2-4	.	CASSEVGGNIQYF	TGTGCCAGTAGTGAGGTCGGGGGAAACATTCAGTACTTC
TRBV7-9	.	TRBJ2-2	.	CASSFASGELFF	TGTGCCAGCAGCTTTGCGTCCGGGGAGCTGTTTTTT
TRBV10-3	TRBD2	TRBJ2-1	few	CAISEGTGGSYNEQFF	TGTGCCATCAGTGAGGGTACGGGGGGGTCCTACAATGAGCAGTTCTTC
TRBV29-1	TRBD1	TRBJ1-2	.	CSVEGQGESGYTF	TGCAGCGTTGAAGGGCAGGGGGAGTCAGGCTACACCTTC
TRBV5-1	TRBD2	TRBJ2-3	.	CASSLEGRVGDTQYF	TGCGCCAGCAGCTTGGAGGGGAGGGTTGGGGATACGCAGTATTTT
TRBV5-1	TRBD2	TRBJ2-5	.	CASSLGLAGPVKPVETQYF	TGCGCCAGCAGCTTGGGACTAGCGGGACCAGTCAAACCTGTAGAGACCCAGTACTTC
TRBV28	.	TRBJ2-7	.	CASSSASMEQYF	TGTGCCAGCAGTTCAGCGTCAATGGAGCAGTACTTC
TRBV29-1	.	TRBJ2-1	.	CSVEGRNEQFF	TGCAGCGTTGAAGGTCGCAATGAGCAGTTCTTC
TRBV2	.	TRBJ2-7	.	CASSESGEGEQYF	TGTGCCAGCAGTGAGTCCGGAGAGGGCGAGCAGTACTTC
TRBV27	TRBD1	TRBJ1-5	.	CASSLQGAGQPQHF	TGTGCCAGCAGTCTACAGGGGGCCGGTCAGCCCCAGCATTTT
TRBV19	TRBD1	TRBJ2-7	.	CASSIGGTGGGEQYF	TGTGCCAGTAGTATAGGTGGAACAGGGGGCGGCGAGCAGTACTTC
TRBV27	TRBD2	TRBJ2-3	.	CASSSAGLTQYF	TGTGCCAGCAGCTCAGCGGGATTAACGCAGTATTTT
TRBV7-8	.	TRBJ1-1	.	CASSLRTSGNRLTEAFF	TGTGCCAGCAGCTTAAGGACGAGCGGGAACCGGCTCACTGAAGCTTTCTTT
TRBV10-3	.	TRBJ2-3	once	CAISFTSTSTDTQYF	TGTGCCATCAGTTTTACTAGCACCAGCACAGATACGCAGTATTTT
TRBV2	.	TRBJ2-3	.	CAGSARGLRTDTQYF	TGTGCCGGCAGTGCCAGGGGACTACGCACAGATACGCAGTATTTT
TRBV15	TRBD1	TRBJ2-3	.	CATSSGTVGTDTQYF	TGTGCCACCAGCTCCGGGACAGTCGGCACAGATACGCAGTATTTT
TRBV18	TRBD1	TRBJ2-5	.	CASSPATGGLETQYF	TGTGCCAGCTCACCAGCGACAGGGGGCCTCGAGACCCAGTACTTC
TRBV19	.	TRBJ2-7	.	CASSIGFGESHYEQYF	TGTGCCAGTAGTATAGGGTTCGGGGAATCCCATTACGAGCAGTACTTC
TRBV4-1	TRBD1	TRBJ1-3	.	CASSYQGAVGNTIYF	TGCGCCAGCAGCTACCAGGGGGCGGTTGGAAACACCATATATTTT
TRBV19	TRBD2	TRBJ2-3	.	CASSPLGLATDTQYF	TGTGCCAGTAGTCCGTTAGGACTAGCGACAGATACGCAGTATTTT
TRBV7-6	.	TRBJ2-7	once	CASSLEAGTYYEQYF	TGTGCCAGCAGCTTAGAGGCGGGGACCTACTACGAGCAGTACTTC
TRBV29-1	TRBD2	TRBJ2-1	.	CSAELAGGALNEQFF	TGCAGCGCAGAACTCGCGGGGGGCGCCTTGAATGAGCAGTTCTTC